The 30 T cell receptor beta chains given below trace back to one sample, sequenced in a study of blood T cell repertoires in COVID-19. The table came from immunoSEQ multiplex PCR; TCRdb's copy has only in-frame clones and leaves some out. The table has 150,000 to 200,000 clones, just over 85% seen once. Material: peripheral blood. All receptors derive from a man between 50 and 59 years old with active or convalescent COVID-19.

The CDR3 protein is CASSLGYSTGEQYF. The CDR3 coding sequence is TGTGCCAGCAGCTTAGGCTACTCTACGGGGGAGCAGTACTTC. The chain recombines TRBV7-2 with TRBJ2-7; maybe TRBD2 (5 bases). Germline values: CDR1 SGHTA, CDR2 FQGNSA. V was trimmed by 1 base and J by 7 bases, leaving 14 bases between them. The CDR3 sequence is 14 residues long.

The V and J genes are TRBV2 and TRBJ1-5, with D perhaps matching TRBD1 (6 bases). In germline, CDR1 is SNHLY, CDR2 FYNNEI. The V and J ends lost 5 bases and 0 bases respectively, with 14 bases between them. CDR3 length equals 16 residues. CDR3 residues: CASSHSDSDSNQPQHF. CDR3 coding DNA: TGTGCCAGCAGTCACTCGGACAGTGATAGCAATCAGCCCCAGCATTTT.

The gene calls are TRBV18 and TRBJ1-4; 8 nucleotides line up with TRBD1. V shed 2 bases and J 3 bases; nucleotides not matched to a gene: 5. The germline gives CDR1 KGHSH, CDR2 LQKENI. This CDR3 spans 16 amino acids. CDR3 loop: CASSPMDRASNEKLFF. CDR3 coding DNA: TGTGCCAGCTCACCAATGGACAGGGCATCTAATGAAAAACTGTTTTTT.

V and J are TRBV7-3 and TRBJ2-3; 8 bases line up with TRBD1. Germline V gives CDR1 SGHTA, CDR2 FQGTGA. This CDR3 is built from 15 residues. Trimming at V came to 5 bases and at J to 2 bases, leaving 6 bases not matched to a gene. The CDR3 DNA follows: TGTGCCAGCAGCCTCCGACAGGGGACCACAGATACGCAGTATTTT. Residues: CASSLRQGTTDTQYF.

CDR3 protein: CASSFSSGEYNEQFF. The CDR3 DNA sequence: TGTGCCAGCAGCTTCTCTAGCGGGGAGTACAATGAGCAGTTCTTC. The rearrangement joins TRBV7-2 to TRBJ2-1; 9 bases are a match to TRBD2. CDR1 and CDR2 from the germline V gene are SGHTA and FQGNSA. The CDR3 length is 15 residues. The trim removed 3 bases at V and 4 bases at J, leaving 4 bases unmatched.

This clone was counted once. The gene calls are TRBV30 and TRBJ1-1, with D uncertain. The CDR3 runs to 12 residues. Germline V gene data show CDR1 as GTSNPN and CDR2 as SVGIG (reference sequence). V was trimmed by 7 bases and J by 10 bases, leaving 19 bases between them. The CDR3 region has the DNA TGTGCCTACGATTCCGGGAGCCTGGGAGCTTTCTTT. Translating it yields CAYDSGSLGAFF.

The chain joins TRBV2 to TRBJ2-2, with TRBD1 matching over 7 bases. The germline CDR1 and CDR2 sequences are SNHLY and FYNNEI. CDR3 length: 15 residues. With 4 bases clipped from V and 2 bases from J, the junction kept 4 bases outside the gene matches. CDR3: CASSVGQPNTGELFF. In nucleotides, the CDR3 is TGTGCCAGCAGTGTGGGACAGCCCAACACCGGGGAGCTGTTTTTT.

The chain has TRBV2 and TRBJ2-3, with 8 positions matching TRBD1. V gave up 4 bases and J gave up 0 bases; unmatched junction bases: 3. The CDR3 runs to 15 residues. Germline loops: CDR1 SNHLY, CDR2 FYNNEI. In DNA form, the CDR3 reads TGTGCCAGCAGTGGGGGACAGGCCAGCACAGATACGCAGTATTTT. This encodes CASSGGQASTDTQYF.

CDR3 nucleotides: TGTGCCAGCAGCCATAGGGACAGGGGACCTATCTATGGCTACACCTTC. As protein: CASSHRDRGPIYGYTF. This chain links TRBV4-2 with TRBJ1-2, with 10 bases that match TRBD1. The CDR3 has 16 amino acids. Trimming at V came to 3 bases and at J to 4 bases, leaving 8 bases not matched to a gene. Germline lookup yields CDR1 LGHNA and CDR2 YNFKEQ.

The J gene is TRBJ1-1, the V gene TRBV6-2 or TRBV6-3, with D maybe TRBD1 (6 bases). The V end was cut by 2 bases, the J end by 9 bases, with 16 bases between. The CDR3 sequence is 14 residues long. Germline CDR1 and CDR2: MNHEY and SVGEGT. The CDR3 here is CASSYGDNRGQAFF. Here the CDR3 DNA reads TGTGCCAGCAGTTACGGGGACAATAGGGGACAAGCTTTCTTT.

With regard to this clone: Germline is not matched at one junction end, which may reflect a read error. The chain joins TRBV5-1 to TRBJ2-2, with D possibly matching TRBD2 (5 bases). The CDR3 consists of 15 residues. The V gene's germline CDR1 is SGHRS and CDR2 YFSETQ. CDR3 sequence: CASSLMLASTRELFF. For the CDR3, the DNA is TGCGCCAGCAGCTTGATGCTAGCCAGCACCCGGGAGCTGTTTTTT.

This chain uses TRBV11-1 with TRBJ1-1, with D tentatively TRBD1 (6 bases). The CDR3 length is 11 residues. V lost 5 bases and J lost 8, with 9 bases in between. CDR1 and CDR2 from the germline V gene are SGHAT and FQDESV (reference sequence). The CDR3 DNA follows: TGTGCCAGCAGCCTTACAGGGGAAGCTTTCTTT. Protein: CASSLTGEAFF.

V usage is TRBV19 and J usage is TRBJ2-1; 7 bases map to TRBD2. Germline CDR1 is LNHDA and CDR2 is SQIVND (reference sequence). V lost 5 bases to trimming and J lost 4 bases; unmatched junction nucleotides: 14. The CDR3 consists of 17 residues. CDR3 sequence (DNA): TGTGCCAGTAGTCCTCGCGAAGGGACTAACATATACAATGAGCAGTTCTTC. Its translation is CASSPREGTNIYNEQFF.

This clone has a single count. The rearrangement uses TRBV25-1 and TRBJ2-7, with 12 nucleotides matching TRBD1. Germline values: CDR1 MGHDK, CDR2 SYGVNS. After removal of 3 bases from V and 2 bases from J, the junction contained 8 bases not matched to a gene. This CDR3 has 17 amino acids. In DNA form, the CDR3 reads TGTGCCAGCAGTGATGCTCCGGGACAGGGGGCCACCTACGAGCAGTACTTC. This gives the protein CASSDAPGQGATYEQYF.

A single count supports this clone. V and J are TRBV2 and TRBJ1-1; the D is unclear. The CDR3 is 12 amino acids. V lost 10 bases, J lost 1 base, and 10 bases lay in between. Germline V gene data show CDR1 as SNHLY and CDR2 as FYNNEI. CDR3 nucleotide sequence: TGTGCCACTTCCATGAGGAACACTGAAGCTTTCTTT. Its translation is CATSMRNTEAFF. Looking up the rest from reference TRBV2 and TRBJ1-1 gives the full variable domain: EPEVTQTPSHQVTQMGQEVILRCVPISNHLYFYWYRQILGQKVEFLVSFYNNEISEKSEIFDDQFSVERPDGSNFTLKIRSTKLEDSAMYFCATSMRNTEAFFGQGTRLTVV.

This sequence joins TRBV15 and TRBJ1-5; TRBD1 aligns across 7 bases. The germline gives CDR1 LNHNV, CDR2 YYDKDF (reference sequence). The CDR3 contains 12 residues. V lost 10 bases to trimming and J lost 4 bases; unmatched junction nucleotides: 4. The CDR3 DNA sequence: TGTGCCATTGGACAGGCGAATCAGCCCCAGCATTTT. Its translation: CAIGQANQPQHF.

The chain links TRBV5-4 to TRBJ2-7; 7 bases are shared with TRBD2. After removal of 2 bases from V and 2 bases from J, the junction contained 4 bases not matched to a gene. The CDR3 runs to 14 residues. Germline loops: CDR1 SGHNT, CDR2 YYREEE (reference sequence). This CDR3 is CASSLSGTTYEQYF. The CDR3 DNA is TGTGCCAGCAGCTTAAGCGGGACTACCTACGAGCAGTACTTC. Combining the CDR3 with reference TRBV5-4 and TRBJ2-7 gives the whole variable domain ETGVTQSPTHLIKTRGQQVTLRCSSQSGHNTVSWYQQALGQGPQFIFQYYREEENGRGNFPPRFSGLQFPNYSSELNVNALELDDSALYLCASSLSGTTYEQYFGPGTRLTVT.

The chain is built from TRBV7-2 and TRBJ1-3, with TRBD1 identical over 7 bases. CDR1 is SGHTA and CDR2 is FQGNSA in the germline V gene. Unmatched junction bases numbered 8, after V lost 1 base and J lost 2 bases. CDR3 length: 17 residues. CDR3 in DNA: TGTGCCAGCAGCTTAGGAGCAGGGGGAATGGCTGGAAACACCATATATTTT. This translates into CASSLGAGGMAGNTIYF.

This clone was counted only a few times. The CDR3 is CASGLVGGLNIQYF. The DNA of the CDR3 is TGTGCTAGTGGTTTGGTAGGGGGCCTAAACATTCAGTACTTC. The V gene is TRBV12-5, the J gene TRBJ2-4; 7 nucleotides agree with TRBD1. In germline, CDR1 is LGHNT, CDR2 FRNRAP. This CDR3 comprises 14 residues. J was trimmed by 6 bases and V by 0 bases; bases with no gene match: 2.

The genes are TRBV12-3 or TRBV12-4 and TRBJ2-2; 7 bases match TRBD2. The CDR3 has 12 amino acids. V gave up 6 bases and J gave up 6 bases; unmatched junction bases: 1. The CDR3 DNA reads TGTGCCAGCAGGGGAGGGCCCGGGGAGCTGTTTTTT. Encoded protein: CASRGGPGELFF.

This sequence joins TRBV28 and TRBJ2-7; D is unresolved. V lost 4 bases to trimming and J lost 6 bases, with 16 bases between them. The CDR3 totals 14 residues. From germline, CDR1 is MDHEN and CDR2 SYDVKM. DNA of the CDR3: TGTGCCAGCAGTTCCCTGGTTTCTAGTAGCGAGCAGTACTTC. Its protein is CASSSLVSSSEQYF.

On this clone: Within the sample, other DNA sequences also encode this same CDR3. This chain connects TRBV27 to TRBJ1-2; TRBD1 matches 9 bases. The CDR3 is made up of 14 amino acids. Germline V gives CDR1 MNHEY, CDR2 SMNVEV (reference sequence). V was pared by 3 bases and J by 5 bases, with 4 bases of the junction left unmatched. The CDR3 loop reads CASSLGQGGYGYTF. The CDR3 DNA follows: TGTGCCAGCAGTTTGGGACAGGGAGGGTATGGCTACACCTTC.

This chain links TRBV2 with TRBJ1-5; 7 bases line up with TRBD1. This CDR3 region has 14 residues. Germline V lookup: CDR1 SNHLY, CDR2 FYNNEI. V gave up 2 bases and J gave up 7 bases; unmatched junction bases: 5. DNA for the CDR3: TGTGCCAGCAGTGAACAGGGGGGCCGGCAGCCCCAGCATTTT. Translated, it gives CASSEQGGRQPQHF.

This chain uses TRBV11-2 with TRBJ1-2, with D tentatively TRBD1 (6 bases). Germline V gene sequence: CDR1 SGHAT, CDR2 FQNNGV. This CDR3 has 15 residues. V dropped 1 base and J dropped 8 bases, with 17 bases sitting between them. CDR3 DNA sequence: TGTGCCAGCAGCTTAGTGATCCAGGGGTTTGAGGGCTACACCTTC. Residues: CASSLVIQGFEGYTF.

This chain joins TRBV19 and TRBJ2-3; D call uncertain. V shed 5 bases and J shed 4 bases, with 10 bases lying between them. CDR3 length: 13 amino acids. Germline CDR1 is LNHDA and CDR2 is SQIVND (reference sequence). DNA of the CDR3: TGTGCCAGTAGTTTACCTGAGGCAGATACGCAGTATTTT. It codes for CASSLPEADTQYF. The entire variable domain, with the rest obtained from reference TRBV19 and TRBJ2-3, is as follows: DGGITQSPKYLFRKEGQNVTLSCEQNLNHDAMYWYRQDPGQGLRLIYYSQIVNDFQKGDIAEGYSVSREKKESFPLTVTSAQKNPTAFYLCASSLPEADTQYFGPGTRLTVL.

The chain couples TRBV10-3 to TRBJ1-5, with 11 bases matching TRBD1. The CDR3 is made up of 17 amino acids. V shed 2 bases and J 1 base; nucleotides not matched to a gene: 4. CDR1 is ENHRY, CDR2 SYGVKD, per germline. For the CDR3, the DNA is TGTGCCATCAGTGAGGACGGACAGGGGGCAAGCAATCAGCCCCAGCATTTT. Translating it yields CAISEDGQGASNQPQHF.

The chain couples TRBV14 to TRBJ2-3; D is unresolved. This CDR3 is built from 13 residues. Per the germline V gene, CDR1 is SGHDN and CDR2 is FVKESK. Trimming pared 1 base from V and 6 bases from J, leaving 8 bases between. CDR3 residues: CASSQGAADTQYF. The CDR3 DNA is TGTGCCAGCAGCCAAGGAGCCGCGGATACGCAGTATTTT.

V usage is TRBV6-1 and J usage is TRBJ1-5; 7 nucleotides match TRBD1. Germline loops: CDR1 MNHNS, CDR2 SASEGT. The CDR3 runs 14 residues. The V gene end was trimmed by 2 bases and the J gene end by 4 bases; junction bases not matched to a gene: 2. CDR3 protein: CASSEWGQNQPQHF. CDR3 nucleotide sequence: TGTGCCAGCAGTGAATGGGGACAGAATCAGCCCCAGCATTTT.

The gene calls are TRBV9 and TRBJ1-6, with D possibly TRBD1 on 5 matching bases. This CDR3 contains 16 residues. Trimming shortened V by 0 bases and J by 7 bases, and 14 bases separated the two germline ends. The germline V gene encodes CDR1 SGDLS and CDR2 YYNGEE. CDR3 nucleotide sequence: TGTGCCAGCAGCGTAGGACAGTTTAGCCCCAATTCACCCCTCCACTTT. It translates to CASSVGQFSPNSPLHF.

The gene calls are TRBV19 and TRBJ1-5, with 7 bases that match TRBD1. V lost 3 bases and J lost 7; bases outside the gene matches: 3. CDR1 LNHDA and CDR2 SQIVND come from the germline V gene (reference sequence). The CDR3 contains 13 residues. The CDR3 coding sequence is TGTGCCAGTAGTATCAGGGGGGAACAGCCCCAGCATTTT. It specifies CASSIRGEQPQHF.